These T cell receptor beta chains were read from a single sample in a study of T cell repertoires in cytomegalovirus infection. One entry per CDR3 protein, called by TCRdb with MiXCR from the reads. Counted here are about 460,000 distinct CDR3 sequences, around 11% occurring once; the ten biggest clones make up roughly 10%. The sequenced sample consisted of PBMCs. Every receptor here comes from a human donor in good health (CMV status not recorded). Some clones in this sample may be carry-over from other donors' samples. CDR3s include the opening cysteine and the closing phenylalanine or tryptophan. Fields, in order: clone size, J gene, D gene, V gene, CDR3 DNA, CDR3 protein. D genes are given only for firm matches. A row's size may be missing; if present it is once, few, many or a size class.

size: many
J: TRBJ2-1
D: -
V: TRBV5-4
DNA: TGTGCCAGCAGGATGGCTAGGAGCCCCTACAATGAGCAGTTCTTC
CDR3: CASRMARSPYNEQFF

size: many
J: TRBJ2-3
D: TRBD1
V: TRBV7-8
DNA: TGTGCCAGCAGCATCCGACAGGGCCCAGATACGCAGTATTTT
CDR3: CASSIRQGPDTQYF

size: many
J: TRBJ2-5
D: TRBD2
V: TRBV6-1
DNA: TGTGCCAGCAGTGTATTGACGGGGGGAGGCCAAGAGACCCAGTACTTC
CDR3: CASSVLTGGGQETQYF

size: many
J: TRBJ1-1
D: -
V: TRBV15
DNA: TGTGCCACCAGCAGAGAGGGGGCGAACACTGAAGCTTTCTTT
CDR3: CATSREGANTEAFF

size: -
J: TRBJ1-5
D: -
V: TRBV2
DNA: TGTGCCAGCAGTGAGCCCCTTAATCAGCCCCAGCATTTT
CDR3: CASSEPLNQPQHF

size: -
J: TRBJ1-2
D: TRBD1
V: TRBV6-1
DNA: TGTGCCAGCGGGACAGGGGCTTCGGGCTACACCTTC
CDR3: CASGTGASGYTF

size: many
J: TRBJ1-5
D: TRBD1
V: TRBV12-3/TRBV12-4
DNA: TGTGCCAGCAATCGACAGGGGGCAATTCAGCCCCAGCATTTT
CDR3: CASNRQGAIQPQHF

size: many
J: TRBJ2-3
D: -
V: TRBV6-2/TRBV6-3
DNA: TGTGCCAGCAACCTGGGGGCTTTCACAGATACGCAGTATTTT
CDR3: CASNLGAFTDTQYF

size: many
J: TRBJ2-5
D: -
V: TRBV11-2
DNA: TGTGCCAGCAGCTTAGATATGGTTAGGACAACTAGACAAGAGACCCAGTACTTC
CDR3: CASSLDMVRTTRQETQYF

size: many
J: TRBJ2-2
D: -
V: TRBV4-3
DNA: TGCGCCAGCAGCCAAGCGGGGTTGGAGGAGCTGTTTTTT
CDR3: CASSQAGLEELFF

size: -
J: TRBJ2-7
D: -
V: TRBV10-3
DNA: TGTTCCACCCATGCAGGAGGGGTAGTAAACGAGCAGTACTTC
CDR3: CSTHAGGVVNEQYF

size: many
J: TRBJ2-1
D: TRBD2
V: TRBV7-9
DNA: TGTGCCAGCAGCTTAGGGCCTAGCGGACTTGCTAATGAGCAGTTCTTC
CDR3: CASSLGPSGLANEQFF

size: few
J: TRBJ2-1
D: -
V: TRBV4-2
DNA: TGTGCCAGCAGCCTGACAGCCAGGGATGAGCAGTTCTTC
CDR3: CASSLTARDEQFF

size: -
J: TRBJ2-3
D: -
V: TRBV20-1
DNA: TGCAGTGCTAGCAAGTCAGATACGCAGTATTTT
CDR3: CSASKSDTQYF

size: many
J: TRBJ2-5
D: -
V: TRBV12-3/TRBV12-4
DNA: TGTGCCAGCAGTAACAAGGCTGTTTTCGAGACCCAGTACTTC
CDR3: CASSNKAVFETQYF

size: many
J: TRBJ2-1
D: TRBD2
V: TRBV7-9
DNA: TGTGCCAGCAGCCCACTTCCAAGGACTAGCGGGGGGGGGAATGAGCAGTTCTTC
CDR3: CASSPLPRTSGGGNEQFF

size: many
J: TRBJ1-1
D: -
V: TRBV11-1
DNA: TGTGCCAGCAGCTCACAGCAGAACACTGAAGCTTTCTTT
CDR3: CASSSQQNTEAFF

size: -
J: TRBJ1-5
D: -
V: TRBV20-1
DNA: TGCAGTGCTAGAGGAGCGGGGCGTCTCAAACCCCAGCATTTT
CDR3: CSARGAGRLKPQHF

size: many
J: TRBJ1-1
D: -
V: TRBV7-2
DNA: TGTGCCAGCAGCTTAGTTATGGAAGGCACTGAAGCTTTCTTT
CDR3: CASSLVMEGTEAFF

size: -
J: TRBJ1-4
D: TRBD1
V: TRBV6-5
DNA: TGTGCCAGCAGTTACGGGCGACAGAGACAGGGTGATGAAAAACTGTTTTTT
CDR3: CASSYGRQRQGDEKLFF

size: many
J: TRBJ2-1
D: TRBD2
V: TRBV7-9
DNA: TGTGCCAGCATTCCCTCGGGAGGTGCCCACAATGAGCAGTTCTTC
CDR3: CASIPSGGAHNEQFF

size: many
J: TRBJ1-1
D: TRBD1
V: TRBV24-1
DNA: TGTGCCACCAGTGATTCTACAGGGGGGAGCACTGAAGCTTTCTTT
CDR3: CATSDSTGGSTEAFF

size: many
J: TRBJ2-1
D: TRBD2
V: TRBV7-8
DNA: TGTGCCAGCAGCTGGGGACTAGCGGGGGACAATGAGCAGTTCTTC
CDR3: CASSWGLAGDNEQFF

size: -
J: TRBJ1-1
D: -
V: TRBV7-9
DNA: TGTGCCAGCAGCTTATTGGGGGGAGACATGAACACTGAAGCTTTCTTT
CDR3: CASSLLGGDMNTEAFF

size: few
J: TRBJ2-2
D: -
V: TRBV10-3
DNA: TGTGCCATCAGGCCTGCTGCGAACACCGGGGAGCTGTTTTTT
CDR3: CAIRPAANTGELFF

size: many
J: TRBJ2-7
D: -
V: TRBV28
DNA: TGTGCCAGCAGTACCCGTCTACCCCGCTACGAGCAGTACTTC
CDR3: CASSTRLPRYEQYF

size: many
J: TRBJ2-7
D: -
V: TRBV7-9
DNA: TGTGCCAGCAGCTTAGTAGGTCAGGGCTGGTACTTC
CDR3: CASSLVGQGWYF

size: many
J: TRBJ2-1
D: -
V: TRBV7-2
DNA: TGTGCCAGCAGCCTTGGACAGCCTCGCTACAATGAGCAGTTCTTC
CDR3: CASSLGQPRYNEQFF

size: many
J: TRBJ2-1
D: -
V: TRBV7-9
DNA: TGTGCCAGCAGCTTTGTCACTGAGGGTGAGCAGTTCTTC
CDR3: CASSFVTEGEQFF

size: many
J: TRBJ1-2
D: -
V: TRBV4-1
DNA: TGCGCCAGCAGCCAAGGACAGAGGGACTATGGCTACACCTTC
CDR3: CASSQGQRDYGYTF

size: many
J: TRBJ2-1
D: -
V: TRBV20-1
DNA: TGCAGTGCTCGACCAACTTCCTACAATGAGCAGTTCTTC
CDR3: CSARPTSYNEQFF

size: few
J: TRBJ2-5
D: -
V: TRBV11-1
DNA: TGTGCCAGCAGCTCACGCGGGATCGATGAGACCCAGTACTTC
CDR3: CASSSRGIDETQYF

size: many
J: TRBJ2-1
D: TRBD2
V: TRBV4-2
DNA: TGTGCCAGCAGCCAAGCAGCGTCACGGGGGGGCCATGGCAATGAGCAGTTCTTC
CDR3: CASSQAASRGGHGNEQFF

size: -
J: TRBJ1-5
D: -
V: TRBV4-2
DNA: TGTGCCAGCAGCCGGACAGCCTCTAGCAATCAGCCCCAGCATTTT
CDR3: CASSRTASSNQPQHF

size: -
J: TRBJ2-2
D: TRBD1
V: TRBV4-3
DNA: TGCGCCAGCAGCCCGCGAGGACAGGTTAACACCGGGGAGCTGTTTTTT
CDR3: CASSPRGQVNTGELFF

size: many
J: TRBJ2-2
D: -
V: TRBV9
DNA: TGTGCCAGCAGCGTATCAGGGTCGACCGGGGAGCTGTTTTTT
CDR3: CASSVSGSTGELFF

size: many
J: TRBJ1-4
D: -
V: TRBV11-2
DNA: TGTGCCAGCAGCCTCCGACAGGCAACTAATGAAAAACTGTTTTTT
CDR3: CASSLRQATNEKLFF

size: -
J: TRBJ2-7
D: -
V: TRBV2
DNA: TGTGCCAGCAGTGATAAGCGGGCCGACTCCTACGAGCAGTACTTC
CDR3: CASSDKRADSYEQYF